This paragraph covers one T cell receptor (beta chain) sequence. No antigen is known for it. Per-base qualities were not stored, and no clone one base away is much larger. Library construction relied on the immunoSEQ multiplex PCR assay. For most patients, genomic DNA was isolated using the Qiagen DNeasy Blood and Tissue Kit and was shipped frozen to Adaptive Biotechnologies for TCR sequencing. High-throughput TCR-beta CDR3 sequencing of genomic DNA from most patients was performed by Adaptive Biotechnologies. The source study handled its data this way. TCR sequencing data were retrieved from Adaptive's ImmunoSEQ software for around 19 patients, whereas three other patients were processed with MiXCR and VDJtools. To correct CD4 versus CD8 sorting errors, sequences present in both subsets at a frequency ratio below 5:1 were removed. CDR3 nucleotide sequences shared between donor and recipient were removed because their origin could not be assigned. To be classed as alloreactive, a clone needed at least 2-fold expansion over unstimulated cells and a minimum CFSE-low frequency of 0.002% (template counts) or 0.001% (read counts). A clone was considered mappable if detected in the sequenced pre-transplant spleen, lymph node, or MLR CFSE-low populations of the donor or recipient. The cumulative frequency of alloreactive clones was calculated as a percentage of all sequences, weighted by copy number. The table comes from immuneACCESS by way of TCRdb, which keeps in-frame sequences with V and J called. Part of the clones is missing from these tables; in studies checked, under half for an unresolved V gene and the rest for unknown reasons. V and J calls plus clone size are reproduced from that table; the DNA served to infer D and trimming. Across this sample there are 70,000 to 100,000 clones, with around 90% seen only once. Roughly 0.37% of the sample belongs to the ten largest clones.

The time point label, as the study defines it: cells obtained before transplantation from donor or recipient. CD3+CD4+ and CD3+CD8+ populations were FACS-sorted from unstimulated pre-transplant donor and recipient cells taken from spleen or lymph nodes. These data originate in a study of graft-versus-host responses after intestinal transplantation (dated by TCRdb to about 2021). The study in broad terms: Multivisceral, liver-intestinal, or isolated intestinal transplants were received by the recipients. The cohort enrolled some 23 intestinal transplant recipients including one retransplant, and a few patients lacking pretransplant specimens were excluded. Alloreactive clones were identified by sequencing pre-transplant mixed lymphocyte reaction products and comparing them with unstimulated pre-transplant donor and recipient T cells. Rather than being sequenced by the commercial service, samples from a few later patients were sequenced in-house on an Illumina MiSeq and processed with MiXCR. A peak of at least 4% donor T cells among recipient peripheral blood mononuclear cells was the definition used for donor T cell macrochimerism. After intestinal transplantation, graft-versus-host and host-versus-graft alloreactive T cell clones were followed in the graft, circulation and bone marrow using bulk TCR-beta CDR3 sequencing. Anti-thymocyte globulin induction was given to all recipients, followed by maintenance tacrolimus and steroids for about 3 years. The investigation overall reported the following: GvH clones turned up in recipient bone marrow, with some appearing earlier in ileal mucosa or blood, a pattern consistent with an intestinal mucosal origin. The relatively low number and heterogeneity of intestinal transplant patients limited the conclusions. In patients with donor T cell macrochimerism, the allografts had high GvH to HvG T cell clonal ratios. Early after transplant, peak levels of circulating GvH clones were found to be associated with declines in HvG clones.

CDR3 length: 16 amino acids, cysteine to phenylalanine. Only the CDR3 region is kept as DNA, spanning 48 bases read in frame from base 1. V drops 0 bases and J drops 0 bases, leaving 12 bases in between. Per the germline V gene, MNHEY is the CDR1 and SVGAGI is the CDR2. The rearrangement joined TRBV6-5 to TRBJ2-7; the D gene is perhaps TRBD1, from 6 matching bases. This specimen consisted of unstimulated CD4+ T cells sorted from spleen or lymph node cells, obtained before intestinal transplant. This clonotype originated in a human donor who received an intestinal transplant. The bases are TGTGCCAGCAGTTACTCGGGGCAGGGGAGCTCCTACGAGCAGTACTTC. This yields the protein CASSYSGQGSSYEQYF.